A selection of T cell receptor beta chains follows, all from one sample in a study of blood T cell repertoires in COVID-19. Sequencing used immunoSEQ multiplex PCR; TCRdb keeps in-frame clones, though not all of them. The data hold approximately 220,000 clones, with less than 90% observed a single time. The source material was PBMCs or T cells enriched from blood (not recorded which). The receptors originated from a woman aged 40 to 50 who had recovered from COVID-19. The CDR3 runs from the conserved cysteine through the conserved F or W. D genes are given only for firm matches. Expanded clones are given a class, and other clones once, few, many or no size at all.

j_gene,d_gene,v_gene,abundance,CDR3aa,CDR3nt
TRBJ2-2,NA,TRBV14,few,CASSHVDFNTGELFF,TGTGCCAGCAGCCACGTGGACTTTAACACCGGGGAGCTGTTTTTT
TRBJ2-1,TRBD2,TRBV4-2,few,CASSPSGGRPYNEQFF,TGTGCCAGCAGCCCCTCGGGCGGGAGGCCTTACAATGAGCAGTTCTTC
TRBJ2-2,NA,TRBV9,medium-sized,CASSVVATGELFF,TGTGCCAGCAGCGTAGTAGCAACCGGGGAGCTGTTTTTT
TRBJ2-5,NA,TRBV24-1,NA,CATSDLPKSGQETQYF,TGTGCCACCAGTGATTTGCCCAAAAGCGGCCAAGAGACCCAGTACTTC
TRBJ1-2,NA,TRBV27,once,CASGKTGVNYGYTF,TGTGCCAGCGGGAAGACAGGAGTTAACTATGGCTACACCTTC
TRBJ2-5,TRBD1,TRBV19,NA,CASSIGTDVLETQYF,TGTGCCAGTAGTATCGGGACAGACGTTTTGGAGACCCAGTACTTC
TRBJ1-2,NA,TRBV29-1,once,CSVENRKFYGYTF,TGCAGCGTTGAGAACAGGAAATTCTATGGCTACACCTTC
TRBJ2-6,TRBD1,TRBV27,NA,CASTLTGGGLGANVLTF,TGTGCCAGCACCCTTACAGGGGGCGGACTTGGGGCCAACGTCCTGACTTTC
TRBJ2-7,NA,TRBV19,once,CASSTSGEGSYEQYF,TGTGCCAGTAGTACCTCCGGCGAGGGCTCCTACGAGCAGTACTTC
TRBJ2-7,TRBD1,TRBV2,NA,CASTLGPDRGAYEQYF,TGTGCCAGCACCCTAGGCCCGGACAGGGGGGCCTACGAGCAGTACTTC
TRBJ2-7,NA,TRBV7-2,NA,CASSLSPLAGGNEQYF,TGTGCCAGCAGCCTAAGTCCCCTGGCCGGGGGAAACGAGCAGTACTTC
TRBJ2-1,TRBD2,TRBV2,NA,CASSDGLAGVWEQFF,TGTGCCAGCAGTGATGGGCTAGCGGGAGTCTGGGAGCAGTTCTTC
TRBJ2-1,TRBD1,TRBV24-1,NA,CATSGTGGGYNEQFF,TGTGCCACCAGTGGGACAGGGGGAGGTTACAATGAGCAGTTCTTC
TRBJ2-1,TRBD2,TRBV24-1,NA,CATSDLTRTSGRSSSYNEQFF,TGTGCCACCAGTGACCTTACTCGGACTAGCGGGAGGTCTAGCTCCTACAATGAGCAGTTCTTC
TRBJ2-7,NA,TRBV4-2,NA,CASSQEPGSSYEQYF,TGTGCCAGCAGCCAAGAACCAGGGTCCTCCTACGAGCAGTACTTC